These T cell receptor beta chains were read from a single sample in a study of T cell changes during pregnancy in multiple sclerosis. Using immunoSEQ multiplex PCR, the repertoire was profiled, and TCRdb retains in-frame clones only, with some absent. The data show some 68,000 clones, around 92% seen once. The input for sequencing was peripheral blood, taken in the second trimester of pregnancy. All receptors come from a female donor in good health, enrolled as a control in a pregnancy study. CDR3s include the opening cysteine and the closing phenylalanine or tryptophan. A D gene is named only where the DNA matches it firmly. Clone size is given for some rows only: seen once, a few or many times, or a class if the clone is expanded.

TRBJ2-1	TRBD2	few	TRBV6-1	TGTGCCAGCAGTGAACTAGCGGGATCCTACAATGAGCAGTTCTTC	CASSELAGSYNEQFF
TRBJ2-3	TRBD1	NA	TRBV29-1	TGCAGCGTTTCCAAGGGGCCAACAGGGGAGTATTTT	CSVSKGPTGEYF
TRBJ2-3	NA	NA	TRBV5-5	TGTGCCAGCAGCTTGGCGGGGTCAGATACGCAGTATTTT	CASSLAGSDTQYF
TRBJ2-1	TRBD2	NA	TRBV6-1	TGTGCCAGCAGTGAAGGCGGGAGGGCCTACAATGAGCAGTTCTTC	CASSEGGRAYNEQFF
TRBJ2-1	TRBD2	NA	TRBV5-1	TGCGCCAGCAGCGGGACTAGGGACAATGAGCAGTTCTTC	CASSGTRDNEQFF
TRBJ2-3	TRBD2	NA	TRBV28	TGTGCCAGCAGTTTTGCACTAGCGGGGCCTCAAGATACGCAGTATTTT	CASSFALAGPQDTQYF
TRBJ2-1	NA	few	TRBV19	TGTGCCAGTAGTATAATTCAAGGGGACTACAATGAGCAGTTCTTC	CASSIIQGDYNEQFF
TRBJ2-3	NA	NA	TRBV6-1	TGTGCCAGCAGTGAACGCAGTTACACAGATACGCAGTATTTT	CASSERSYTDTQYF
TRBJ1-4	TRBD1	NA	TRBV30	TGTGCCCTGTCACAGGGGACCAATGAAAAACTGTTTTTT	CALSQGTNEKLFF
TRBJ2-3	TRBD1	NA	TRBV5-1	TGCGCCAGCGGTGGGAATCACAGGGGACGAGGGGACACAGATACGCAGTATTTT	CASGGNHRGRGDTDTQYF
TRBJ1-1	TRBD1	NA	TRBV6-4	TGTGCCAGCACGGCAGGGGGCAAGACTGAAGCTTTCTTT	CASTAGGKTEAFF
TRBJ2-1	NA	NA	TRBV7-2	TGTGCCAGCAGCTTCGGGGGTGGAGTGGTTGAGCAGTTCTTC	CASSFGGGVVEQFF
TRBJ2-1	TRBD2	NA	TRBV10-3	TGTGCCATCAGTGCTCGGACTAGCGGGAACATTGAGCAGTTCTTC	CAISARTSGNIEQFF
TRBJ2-7	NA	NA	TRBV15	TGTGCCACCAGCAGAGAAGGACAGACAAACTACGAGCAGTACTTC	CATSREGQTNYEQYF
TRBJ1-1	NA	NA	TRBV11-2	TGTGCCAGCAGTCCAGGGTTTGTCACTGAAGCTTTCTTT	CASSPGFVTEAFF
TRBJ2-7	TRBD1	NA	TRBV6-5	TGTGCCAGCGCGGGACAGGACAAAAACGAGCAGTACTTC	CASAGQDKNEQYF
TRBJ1-2	NA	NA	TRBV19	TGTGCCAGTAGTGTCGACCGAGGAAGTGGCTACACCTTC	CASSVDRGSGYTF
TRBJ1-2	TRBD1	once	TRBV7-7	TGTGCTAGCAGCTCAACCGGGACAGGGGGCCACTATGGCTACACCTTC	CASSSTGTGGHYGYTF
TRBJ1-1	NA	NA	TRBV6-1	TGTGCCACAAACTCCGCGGGGATGAACACTGAAGCTTTCTTT	CATNSAGMNTEAFF
TRBJ1-2	TRBD1	NA	TRBV19	TGTGCCAGTAGTCTCAGGACAGGGGGTGATTTGACCTTC	CASSLRTGGDLTF
TRBJ2-7	NA	NA	TRBV14	TGTGCCAGCAGCCTCAGGGGGGTTCACGAGCAGTACTTC	CASSLRGVHEQYF
TRBJ2-3	NA	NA	TRBV5-1	TGCGCCAGCAGCTTGGCGGGTAGAGGCACAGATACGCAGTATTTT	CASSLAGRGTDTQYF
TRBJ1-3	TRBD1	NA	TRBV10-2	TGCGCCAGCAGCCTGAAGACAGGGGCCGGAAACACCATATATTTT	CASSLKTGAGNTIYF
TRBJ1-5	NA	NA	TRBV7-2	TGTGCCAGCAGCTTACTCCGCAATCAGCCCCAGCATTTT	CASSLLRNQPQHF
TRBJ1-2	TRBD1	NA	TRBV18	TGTGCCAGCTCACCACCTGGGAGACAGGGACGTTATGGCTACACCTTC	CASSPPGRQGRYGYTF
TRBJ2-1	NA	NA	TRBV10-2	TGCGCCAGCAGCGGAGGAAATGAGCAGTTCTTC	CASSGGNEQFF
TRBJ2-5	TRBD2	NA	TRBV29-1	TGCAGCGTTGAATTCAGGGAGGGGACCCAGTACTTC	CSVEFREGTQYF
TRBJ2-3	TRBD1	few	TRBV25-1	TGTGCCAGCAGTGGACCGGGACAGGGAAGAGCCACAGATACGCAGTATTTT	CASSGPGQGRATDTQYF
TRBJ2-1	TRBD2	NA	TRBV28	TGTGCCAGCAGTTCTCCGGGACTAGGAGGTGAGCAGTTCTTC	CASSSPGLGGEQFF
TRBJ2-3	NA	once	TRBV30	TGTGCCTGGATGGGGGGAGGTTCGTCGGATACGCAGTATTTT	CAWMGGGSSDTQYF
TRBJ2-5	NA	NA	TRBV19	TGTGCCAGTAGTCCAGACAACCAAGAGACCCAGTACTTC	CASSPDNQETQYF
TRBJ2-7	TRBD1	once	TRBV5-1	TGCGCCAGCAGCTTGGGGACAGGAGCCTACGAGCAGTACTTC	CASSLGTGAYEQYF
TRBJ2-5	TRBD2	NA	TRBV27	TGTGCCAGCAGTCATAGCGGCGGACTAGTTCGGGAGACCCAGTACTTC	CASSHSGGLVRETQYF
TRBJ2-7	TRBD2	NA	TRBV5-6	TGTGCCAGCAGCACCAAGTTACCTAGCGGGCTCTCCTATGAGCAGTACTTC	CASSTKLPSGLSYEQYF
TRBJ2-1	NA	NA	TRBV7-6	TGTGCCAGCAGCTTATTGTCATTGCGGGCCATCAATAACAATGAGCAGTTCTTC	CASSLLSLRAINNNEQFF
TRBJ2-1	TRBD2	NA	TRBV2	TGTGCCAGCAGGATAGCGGGAGGGCCGGGGGAGCAGTTCTTC	CASRIAGGPGEQFF
TRBJ2-1	TRBD2	NA	TRBV11-3	TGTGCCAGCAGCTCCCCCGGGACTAGCGGGAGTTCCGAGCAGTTCTTC	CASSSPGTSGSSEQFF
TRBJ2-7	NA	NA	TRBV10-2	TGCGCCAGCAGTGAGTCGAGGAGGGGGGGAGGCGAGCAGTACTTC	CASSESRRGGGEQYF
TRBJ1-3	NA	NA	TRBV28	TGTGCCAGCAGCAGATTCCTAGGGGTATCTGGAAACACCATATATTTT	CASSRFLGVSGNTIYF
TRBJ1-1	NA	NA	TRBV4-1	TGCGCCAGCAGGCTCCGGGCAGGGGAAGGTGGAGCTTTCTTT	CASRLRAGEGGAFF
TRBJ1-1	TRBD1	NA	TRBV11-3	TGTGCCAGCAGCCCTTCCGGACAGGGGATGAACACTGAAGCTTTCTTT	CASSPSGQGMNTEAFF
TRBJ2-4	TRBD1	NA	TRBV5-8	TGTGCCAGCAGCCGACAGGGGACAGTCAAAAACATTCAGTACTTC	CASSRQGTVKNIQYF
TRBJ2-7	TRBD2	NA	TRBV6-1	TGTGCCAGCAGTGATACTAGCGGGAGTAGCGAGCAGTACTTC	CASSDTSGSSEQYF
TRBJ2-5	NA	NA	TRBV30	TGTGCCTGGGCCCCGGGGTTAGAGACCCAGTACTTC	CAWAPGLETQYF
TRBJ2-1	TRBD2	NA	TRBV7-3	TGTGCCAGCAGCTTAATAGTGAGCGGGAGTGAGGGTGAGCAGTTCTTC	CASSLIVSGSEGEQFF
TRBJ2-2	TRBD2	NA	TRBV6-1	TGTGCCAGCAGTGAAGGGCTAGCGGGGTCCGGGGAGCTGTTTTTT	CASSEGLAGSGELFF
TRBJ2-7	NA	NA	TRBV7-8	TGTGCCAGCAGCTTAGTAGACGAGCAGTACTTC	CASSLVDEQYF
TRBJ2-5	NA	NA	TRBV7-8	TGTGCCAGCAGCTTAGCGTGGACACGGAAAGAGACCCAGTACTTC	CASSLAWTRKETQYF
TRBJ2-7	TRBD1	NA	TRBV27	TGTGCCAGCAGCCAAGACAGGGGGTTGAAATACGAGCAGTACTTC	CASSQDRGLKYEQYF
TRBJ1-4	TRBD1	NA	TRBV10-3	TGTGCCACCCGGGACAGGGGGCTCTCTAATGAAAAACTGTTTTTT	CATRDRGLSNEKLFF
TRBJ2-1	NA	once	TRBV4-3	TGCGCCAGCAGCCAGGCCCCTCATGGCGGTAGCGCGAACAATGAGCAGTTCTTC	CASSQAPHGGSANNEQFF
TRBJ2-7	TRBD2	NA	TRBV27	TGTGCCAGCAGTTTTCGCGGGAGTCCCTACGAGCAGTACTTC	CASSFRGSPYEQYF
TRBJ2-1	TRBD2	NA	TRBV9	TGTGCCAGCAGCGCCCCAAGCGGGGAGGACTACAATGAGCAGTTCTTC	CASSAPSGEDYNEQFF
TRBJ1-3	NA	NA	TRBV18	TGTGCCAGCTCACCACGTGCGGTTTCCTCTGGAAACACCATATATTTT	CASSPRAVSSGNTIYF